What follows are 20 T cell receptor beta chains derived from one specimen sequenced in a study of shared clonotypes between healthy human individuals. Sequenced by immunoSEQ multiplex PCR; TCRdb stores in-frame clones only, minus some. This table holds more than 500,000 clones, about 96% found once. Sequenced input: naive CD4+ T cells sorted from blood. Subset defined: CD45RA+ positively selected. The receptors were gathered from a woman aged 25 to 39 in good health.

The rearrangement links TRBV16 to TRBJ2-1; the match to TRBD1 covers 10 bases. Trimming removed 4 bases from V and 8 bases from J; junction bases left unmatched: 5. Germline lookup yields CDR1 KGHSY and CDR2 FQNENV. The CDR3 runs 14 residues. The CDR3 loop reads CASSRGQGSYEQFF. CDR3 nucleotides: TGTGCCAGCAGCCGGGGACAGGGGTCTTATGAGCAGTTCTTC.

This chain links TRBV19 with TRBJ2-7, with 9 bases identical to TRBD2. V lost 4 bases and J lost 1; bases outside the gene matches: 5. CDR1 and CDR2 from the germline V gene are LNHDA and SQIVND (reference sequence). The CDR3 loop spans 15 amino acids. This CDR3 is CASSKLAGGSYEQYF. CDR3 DNA sequence: TGTGCCAGTAGTAAACTAGCGGGTGGGTCCTACGAGCAGTACTTC. The full variable domain, in which reference TRBV19 and TRBJ2-7 provide the parts outside the CDR3, is DGGITQSPKYLFRKEGQNVTLSCEQNLNHDAMYWYRQDPGQGLRLIYYSQIVNDFQKGDIAEGYSVSREKKESFPLTVTSAQKNPTAFYLCASSKLAGGSYEQYFGPGTRLTVT.

A single count supports this clone. V gene TRBV4-1 combines with J gene TRBJ1-4; D gene unclear. The CDR3 covers 15 residues. V was pared by 1 base and J by 4 bases, with 10 bases between. Germline V CDR1 and CDR2: MGHRA, YSYEKL. The DNA of the CDR3 is TGCGCCAGCAGCCAAGTGTGGTCCTTTAATGAAAAACTGTTTTTT. This translates into CASSQVWSFNEKLFF.

The chain joins TRBV27 to TRBJ1-5; weak D call: TRBD1 (5 bases). The CDR3 totals 16 residues. CDR1 and CDR2 from the germline V gene are MNHEY and SMNVEV (reference sequence). The V end was cut by 5 bases, the J end by 0 bases, with 14 bases between. CDR3 sequence (DNA): TGTGCCAGCAGTCCAACAGGCCTGTATAGCAATCAGCCCCAGCATTTT. Translation: CASSPTGLYSNQPQHF.

The V and J genes are TRBV7-9 and TRBJ2-3; D remains unclear. Germline assignment: CDR1 SEHNR and CDR2 FQNEAQ (reference sequence). The CDR3 loop spans 15 amino acids. Between the trimmed V and J ends, which lost 7 bases and 0 bases, there was a span of 14 bases. Here the CDR3 reads CASTPRSGSTDTQYF. The DNA of the CDR3 is TGTGCCAGCACCCCCAGATCCGGGAGCACAGATACGCAGTATTTT.

This clone showed up just once. The gene calls are TRBV11-2 and TRBJ2-1; 9 nucleotides agree with TRBD2. Germline V lookup: CDR1 SGHAT, CDR2 FQNNGV. V lost 5 bases, J lost 3 bases, and 5 bases stayed unmatched. The CDR3 covers 15 residues. The CDR3 spells CASSLLAGLYNEQFF. The CDR3 DNA follows: TGTGCCAGCAGCCTCCTAGCGGGACTCTACAATGAGCAGTTCTTC.

The chain recombines TRBV18 with TRBJ2-2; 11 bases map to TRBD1. This CDR3 region has 17 residues. V lost 0 bases, J lost 6 bases, and 6 bases stayed unmatched. Germline V CDR1 and CDR2: KGHSH, LQKENI. The CDR3 nucleotides are TGTGCCAGCTCACCACCTACGTGGACAGGGGGCTCCGGGGAGCTGTTTTTT. Translation gives CASSPPTWTGGSGELFF.

This rearrangement joins TRBV5-1 to TRBJ2-5; D is tentatively TRBD1 or TRBD2 (6 bases each). This CDR3 has 15 residues. V gave up 4 bases and J gave up 5 bases, with 18 bases separating them. Germline CDR1 reads SGHRS; CDR2 reads YFSETQ. The chain's CDR3 is CASSGGTPRVETQYF. The CDR3 DNA is TGCGCCAGCAGCGGCGGGACACCACGCGTCGAGACCCAGTACTTC.

This clone turned up a few times. The CDR3 DNA reads TGTGCCAGCAACTTCAGGGGAAATCAGCCCCAGCATTTT. Residues: CASNFRGNQPQHF. V gene TRBV2 combines with J gene TRBJ1-5; D possibly corresponds to TRBD1 (6 bases). V was trimmed by 7 bases and J by 4 bases, leaving 11 bases between them. The germline gives CDR1 SNHLY, CDR2 FYNNEI. This CDR3 has 13 residues.

The chain links TRBV30 to TRBJ2-2; the D is unclear. The CDR3 is 11 amino acids. Germline V lookup: CDR1 GTSNPN, CDR2 SVGIG (reference sequence). With 3 bases removed from V and 9 bases from J, the gap between germline ends came to 8 bases. The CDR3 protein is CAWSERWELFF. The DNA for the CDR3 is TGTGCCTGGAGCGAGAGGTGGGAGCTGTTTTTT.

The chain joins TRBV5-4 to TRBJ1-2; D possibly corresponds to TRBD1 (5 bases). Germline lookup yields CDR1 SGHNT and CDR2 YYREEE (reference sequence). V dropped 2 bases and J dropped 4 bases, with 15 bases sitting between them. The length of the CDR3 is 15 residues. The CDR3 loop is CASSFKQGARYGYTF. The CDR3 DNA reads TGTGCCAGCAGCTTTAAACAAGGGGCTCGCTATGGCTACACCTTC.

This chain links TRBV7-6 with TRBJ2-7; possibly TRBD2 for D (6 bases). CDR1 and CDR2 (germline): SGHVS, FNYEAQ. The germline V and J ends were trimmed by 5 bases and 3 bases, with 17 bases remaining between them. This CDR3 contains 15 residues. This CDR3 reads CASSKDLGRGYEQYF. DNA for the CDR3: TGTGCCAGCAGCAAGGATCTCGGGAGAGGCTACGAGCAGTACTTC.

This clone came up a few times. V usage is TRBV28 and J usage is TRBJ1-2; no definite D call. CDR3 length: 11 amino acids. Germline-derived CDR1 and CDR2 are MDHEN and SYDVKM. The V gene lost 10 bases and the J gene lost 8 bases, with 14 bases spanning the gap. CDR3 protein: CAIPRGYGYTF. CDR3 DNA sequence: TGTGCCATCCCTCGAGGGTACGGCTACACCTTC.

The V gene is TRBV19, the J gene TRBJ1-2, with 9 bases aligning to TRBD1. Germline assignment: CDR1 LNHDA and CDR2 SQIVND (reference sequence). With 2 bases clipped from V and 8 bases from J, the junction kept 12 bases outside the gene matches. The CDR3 has 16 amino acids. CDR3 region: CASSIPSRDRVRGYTF. As DNA, the CDR3 is TGTGCCAGTAGTATACCTTCCCGGGACAGGGTGCGGGGCTACACCTTC.

This sequence joins TRBV7-9 and TRBJ2-7; TRBD2 might be the D (6 bases). Trimming cost V 8 bases and J 9 bases, with 17 bases left between them. This CDR3 is built from 12 residues. CDR1 and CDR2 (germline): SEHNR, FQNEAQ (reference sequence). CDR3 residues: CASGVRESVQYF. As DNA, the CDR3 is TGTGCCAGCGGAGTACGGGAGTCGGTGCAGTACTTC.

The chain has TRBV11-2 and TRBJ2-7; the D is unclear. Germline V gives CDR1 SGHAT, CDR2 FQNNGV. V was pared by 5 bases and J by 7 bases, with 12 bases between. The CDR3 consists of 12 residues. The CDR3 reads CASSGQIREQYF. As DNA, the CDR3 is TGTGCCAGCAGCGGCCAAATCAGGGAGCAGTACTTC.

V usage is TRBV28 and J usage is TRBJ2-2; 11 bases align to TRBD2. CDR1 and CDR2 from the germline V gene are MDHEN and SYDVKM. J gave up 4 bases and V 2 bases, and 9 bases lay outside the gene matches. This CDR3 spans 18 amino acids. The CDR3 region is CASSLVAGGPSGTGELFF. CDR3 DNA sequence: TGTGCCAGCAGTTTAGTAGCGGGAGGGCCCTCGGGCACCGGGGAGCTGTTTTTT.

This rearrangement joins TRBV10-3 to TRBJ1-1, with a possible D match to TRBD1 (5 bases). The CDR3 has 13 residues. CDR1 ENHRY and CDR2 SYGVKD come from the germline V gene. V dropped 6 bases and J dropped 4 bases, with 12 bases sitting between them. In nucleotides, the CDR3 is TGTGCCATCAGGGGGGGAACTCGCACTGAAGCTTTCTTT. Protein sequence: CAIRGGTRTEAFF.

This chain uses TRBV28 with TRBJ2-6; D might be TRBD1 (6 bases). Germline V gene data show CDR1 as MDHEN and CDR2 as SYDVKM. Trimming pared 2 bases from V and 0 bases from J, leaving 8 bases between. The length of the CDR3 is 16 residues. The CDR3 spells CASSLLDSSGANVLTF. CDR3 nucleotides: TGTGCCAGCAGTTTACTGGACAGCTCTGGGGCCAACGTCCTGACTTTC.

The V gene is TRBV5-1, the J gene TRBJ2-5, with D unclear. The J call could be wrong; TRBJ2-7 is a better fit for the DNA end. CDR1 is SGHRS and CDR2 is YFSETQ in the germline V gene. This CDR3 region has 13 residues. The CDR3 nucleotides read TGCGCCAGCAGCTTGGTCTACTCCTACGAGCAGTACTTC. This sequence encodes CASSLVYSYEQYF.